These 32 T cell receptor beta chains were all obtained from the same sample, sequenced in a study of cytomegalovirus exposure and HLA in healthy donors. Primers for the PCR totalled 60 Vbeta and 13 Jbeta. Profiled with immunoSEQ multiplex PCR; TCRdb holds only in-frame clones, not every one. The profile covers about 94,000 clones, with 50% to 75% appearing a single time and 3.5% to 4.5% taken by the ten largest. Sequenced sample: PBMCs. All receptors come from a man between 25 and 39 years old in good health and CMV-seronegative.

This clone was recorded a few times. The V and J genes are TRBV25-1 and TRBJ1-3; D is unresolved. Germline values: CDR1 MGHDK, CDR2 SYGVNS. V was clipped by 7 bases and J by 0 bases, with 4 bases between them. This CDR3 has 12 amino acids. The CDR3 nucleotides are TGTGCCAGCACACTCTCTGGAAACACCATATATTTT. Residues: CASTLSGNTIYF.

The genes are TRBV28 and TRBJ1-4; no firm D call. V was pared by 5 bases and J by 8 bases, with 9 bases between. Germline CDR1 is MDHEN and CDR2 is SYDVKM. This CDR3 contains 12 residues. The chain's CDR3 is CASSPEGEKLFF. DNA of the CDR3: TGTGCCAGCAGTCCCGAGGGAGAAAAACTGTTTTTT.

This chain uses TRBV15 with TRBJ1-1; 7 nucleotides agree with TRBD1. V trimming: 0 bases; J trimming: 2 bases; junction bases outside the gene matches: 9. The CDR3 consists of 17 residues. Germline V gene sequence: CDR1 LNHNV, CDR2 YYDKDF (reference sequence). The CDR3 loop reads CATSRDRWAGGNTEAFF. The CDR3 DNA is TGTGCCACCAGCAGAGATCGATGGGCAGGGGGTAACACTGAAGCTTTCTTT.

J is TRBJ1-5 and V is TRBV5-1, with a possible D match to TRBD1 (5 bases). Germline V gene data show CDR1 as SGHRS and CDR2 as YFSETQ. V was cut by 0 bases and J by 0 bases, with 7 bases left in between. The CDR3 loop spans 15 amino acids. The CDR3 nucleotides read TGCGCCAGCAGCTTGGAAGGGGATAGCAATCAGCCCCAGCATTTT. Translated, it gives CASSLEGDSNQPQHF.

Notes on this clone: Germline and junction disagree at one end, which may indicate a read error. V gene TRBV7-9 combines with J gene TRBJ2-7; unclear D gene. Germline loops: CDR1 SEHNR, CDR2 FQNEAQ (reference sequence). The CDR3 spans 12 residues. The CDR3: CSSSYYPYEQYF. The CDR3 region has the DNA TGTTCCAGCAGCTACTATCCCTACGAGCAGTACTTC.

V and J are TRBV12-2 and TRBJ1-5. TRBV12-2 is listed as a pseudogene. This CDR3 has 13 residues. Written as DNA, the CDR3 is TGTGCAAGTCGCTTAATAAGCAATCAGCCCCAGCATTTT. Amino acid sequence: CASRLISNQPQHF.

As DNA, the CDR3 is TGTGCCAGCAGCAGGGGGGGACAGGAGACCGGTTTTCATGTGGGCAATGAGCAGTTCTTC. Translated: CASSRGGQETGFHVGNEQFF. The chain combines TRBV21-1 with TRBJ2-1; TRBD1 reflects the table's D call only, with no check against the DNA. TRBV21-1 is described as a pseudogene. The CDR3 has 20 residues.

This chain connects TRBV27 to TRBJ2-7; the D gene is possibly TRBD2 (6 bases). Germline assignment: CDR1 MNHEY and CDR2 SMNVEV (reference sequence). This CDR3 has 14 amino acids. V was shortened by 2 bases and J by 7 bases, with 15 bases between the two germline ends. This chain's CDR3 is CASSLIAAHGEQYF. For the CDR3, the DNA is TGTGCCAGCAGTTTAATAGCGGCCCACGGGGAGCAGTACTTC.

V gene TRBV27 combines with J gene TRBJ1-1, with TRBD1 as a possible D gene (6 bases). Germline CDR1 and CDR2: MNHEY and SMNVEV (reference sequence). CDR3 length: 15 amino acids. V gave up 5 bases and J gave up 1 base, with 14 bases separating them. The CDR3 sequence: CASSPWGGRNTEAFF. DNA for the CDR3: TGTGCCAGCAGTCCTTGGGGGGGCAGGAACACTGAAGCTTTCTTT.

The rearrangement links TRBV6-1 to TRBJ2-7; TRBD2 matches 12 bases. Trimming cost V 4 bases and J 3 bases; bases outside gene matches: 4. CDR3 length: 15 residues. In germline, CDR1 is MNHNS, CDR2 SASEGT. This chain's CDR3 is CASSGTSGVLYEQYF. The CDR3 region has the DNA TGTGCCAGCAGTGGGACTAGCGGGGTTCTCTACGAGCAGTACTTC.

This clone was detected only a few times. V is TRBV27 and J is TRBJ1-6, with D uncertain. This CDR3 spans 13 amino acids. V was clipped by 3 bases and J by 8 bases, with 8 bases between them. Germline lookup yields CDR1 MNHEY and CDR2 SMNVEV (reference sequence). CDR3 nucleotide sequence: TGTGCCAGCAGTTTGAGGGATTATTCACCCCTCCACTTT. It yields the protein CASSLRDYSPLHF.

The rearrangement uses TRBV6-5 and TRBJ1-2; D is ambiguous. The germline gives CDR1 MNHEY, CDR2 SVGAGI. Trimming pared 7 bases from V and 2 bases from J, leaving 17 bases between. This CDR3 contains 15 residues. This chain's CDR3 is CASTLSAVPNYGYTF. In DNA, the CDR3 is TGTGCCAGCACCCTCAGTGCTGTTCCCAACTATGGCTACACCTTC.

This clone has a handful of counts. The chain links TRBV7-6 to TRBJ2-6, with D possibly TRBD1 on 5 matching bases. The length of the CDR3 is 14 residues. Germline values: CDR1 SGHVS, CDR2 FNYEAQ. V was pared by 5 bases and J by 12 bases, with 17 bases between. This CDR3 is CASSGGAKRRVLTF. The CDR3 DNA is TGTGCCAGCAGCGGTGGGGCCAAGAGGCGCGTCCTGACTTTC.

V gene TRBV7-6 combines with J gene TRBJ2-3; D remains unclear. V was pared by 1 base and J by 2 bases, with 7 bases between. Per the germline V gene, CDR1 is SGHVS and CDR2 is FNYEAQ. This CDR3 has 14 amino acids. CDR3 in DNA: TGTGCCAGCAGCTTAGGTGGCCACACAGATACGCAGTATTTT. This codes for CASSLGGHTDTQYF.

The rearrangement joins TRBV5-4 to TRBJ2-7; 10 nucleotides align to TRBD2. The CDR3 has 14 amino acids. V lost 4 bases to trimming and J lost 5 bases; unmatched junction nucleotides: 6. Germline loops: CDR1 SGHNT, CDR2 YYREEE (reference sequence). The chain's CDR3 is CASSLPSGSDEQYF. The CDR3 coding sequence is TGTGCCAGCAGCCTCCCTAGCGGGAGTGACGAGCAGTACTTC. The full variable domain, rest sourced from reference TRBV5-4 and TRBJ2-7, is ETGVTQSPTHLIKTRGQQVTLRCSSQSGHNTVSWYQQALGQGPQFIFQYYREEENGRGNFPPRFSGLQFPNYSSELNVNALELDDSALYLCASSLPSGSDEQYFGPGTRLTVT.

V usage is TRBV21-1 and J usage is TRBJ2-7; no check of the table's D call, TRBD2, against the DNA was made. TRBV21-1 is tagged as a pseudogene. The CDR3 sequence is 18 residues long. In DNA form, the CDR3 reads TGTGCCCCCTCCGCGAGGACAGGGCGGACTAGCGGGATGTGTGAGCAGTACTTC. It specifies CAPSARTGRTSGMCEQYF.

DNA for the CDR3: TGTGCCAGCAGCTTTGGGCAGACTGAAGCTTTCTTT. Translated: CASSFGQTEAFF. The J gene is TRBJ1-1, the V gene TRBV11-2; no definite D call. This CDR3 contains 12 residues. V dropped 3 bases and J dropped 5 bases, with 7 bases sitting between them. CDR1 is SGHAT, CDR2 FQNNGV, per germline.

The chain carries TRBV5-1 and TRBJ2-5; the D gene is possibly TRBD1 (6 bases). The DNA end is more similar to TRBJ2-7, so the J call may be wrong. The germline gives CDR1 SGHRS, CDR2 YFSETQ. The CDR3 runs to 15 residues. The DNA of the CDR3 is TGCGCCAGCAGCCCCCTGGTTACAGGGAACTACGAGCAGTACTTC. Translation: CASSPLVTGNYEQYF.

This clone showed up just once. The gene calls are TRBV27 and TRBJ1-1; D gene ambiguous. This CDR3 is 13 amino acids long. Germline V gives CDR1 MNHEY, CDR2 SMNVEV (reference sequence). Trimming stripped 1 base from V and 11 bases from J, with 14 bases between. The CDR3 DNA is TGTGCCAGCAGTTTATATTCTTCGGGGTGGGCTTTCTTT. The encoded protein is CASSLYSSGWAFF.

The gene calls are TRBV6-5 and TRBJ1-2, with D possibly TRBD1 on 5 matching bases. The V end was cut by 4 bases, the J end by 2 bases, with 8 bases between. Germline V gene lookup returns CDR1 MNHEY and CDR2 SVGAGI. The CDR3 is 13 amino acids. DNA of the CDR3: TGTGCCAGCAGTTTTAGACAGAACTATGGCTACACCTTC. Translation gives CASSFRQNYGYTF.

The chain's CDR3 is CASSTPGQRSYEQYF. The CDR3 nucleotides read TGTGCCAGCAGCACTCCGGGACAGAGGTCCTACGAGCAGTACTTC. The chain joins TRBV5-5 to TRBJ2-7; 7 bases align to TRBD1. Germline trimming cut 4 bases from V and 1 base from J; bases unmatched to any gene: 8. In germline, CDR1 is SGHKS, CDR2 YYEKEE (reference sequence). The CDR3 has 15 residues.

The chain has TRBV11-2 and TRBJ2-7; D may be TRBD1 (5 bases). V lost 5 bases and J 1 base, leaving 12 bases between the germline ends. The CDR3 has 14 amino acids. CDR1 is SGHAT and CDR2 is FQNNGV in the germline V gene. CDR3 in amino acids: CASSGHLNSYEQYF. The CDR3 DNA reads as TGTGCCAGCAGCGGACATCTTAATTCCTACGAGCAGTACTTC.

The chain links TRBV10-1 to TRBJ2-1; TRBD2 matches at 9 bases. Losses at the gene ends were 5 bases for V and 5 bases for J; bases not matched to a gene: 4. CDR1 and CDR2 (germline): WNHNN, SYGVQD (reference sequence). The CDR3 contains 14 residues. DNA for the CDR3: TGCGCCAGCAGTCCGACTAGCGGCGACAATGAGCAGTTCTTC. Protein product: CASSPTSGDNEQFF.

This chain uses TRBV6-5 with TRBJ2-5; 9 bases are a match to TRBD1. The germline CDR1 and CDR2 sequences are MNHEY and SVGAGI. V trimming: 0 bases; J trimming: 5 bases; junction bases outside the gene matches: 7. This CDR3 is built from 16 residues. This chain's CDR3 is CASSYSNRGLGETQYF. In DNA, the CDR3 is TGTGCCAGCAGTTACTCAAACAGGGGGCTTGGGGAGACCCAGTACTTC.

The J gene is TRBJ1-1, the V gene TRBV7-2; possibly TRBD1 for D (5 bases). V gave up 3 bases and J gave up 4 bases, with 9 bases separating them. The germline V gene encodes CDR1 SGHTA and CDR2 FQGNSA. This CDR3 is 13 amino acids long. CDR3 amino acids: CASSLTDSTEAFF. The CDR3 coding sequence is TGTGCCAGCAGCTTGACAGACTCCACTGAAGCTTTCTTT.

The rearrangement uses TRBV10-1 and TRBJ1-3, with D perhaps TRBD1 (5 bases). Per the germline V gene, CDR1 is WNHNN and CDR2 is SYGVQD (reference sequence). CDR3 length: 9 amino acids. Trimming removed 9 bases from V and 16 bases from J, with 13 bases in between. CDR3 DNA: TGCGCCAGGTCCCGGGACTTCTATTTT. Residues: CARSRDFYF.

CDR3 bases: TGCGCCAGCAGCCCCTATTCATCGGGGGGGGGTATATCCAATGAGCAGTTCTTC. Protein sequence: CASSPYSSGGGISNEQFF. V usage is TRBV5-1 and J usage is TRBJ2-1, with TRBD2 identical over 8 bases. Germline trimming cut 4 bases from V and 6 bases from J; bases unmatched to any gene: 18. The CDR3 spans 18 residues. Germline CDR1 reads SGHRS; CDR2 reads YFSETQ.

This clone occurred a few times. This chain connects TRBV5-1 to TRBJ2-7, with 8 bases aligning to TRBD2. The CDR3 contains 15 residues. J gave up 3 bases and V 0 bases, and 5 bases lay outside the gene matches. Germline V lookup: CDR1 SGHRS, CDR2 YFSETQ. The CDR3 DNA is TGCGCCAGCAGCTTGGAAGGTAGCGGGATCTACGAGCAGTACTTC. Translated, it gives CASSLEGSGIYEQYF.

Only a few counts were recorded for this clone. The V gene is TRBV11-3, the J gene TRBJ2-7; 9 bases match TRBD1. The germline V gene has CDR1 SGHNT and CDR2 YENEEA. Germline trimming cut 5 bases from V and 6 bases from J; bases unmatched to any gene: 8. The CDR3 contains 14 residues. CDR3 residues: CASSLRTGEGEQYF. The CDR3 DNA reads as TGTGCCAGCAGCCTACGGACAGGGGAGGGCGAGCAGTACTTC.

This clone turned up a few times. The chain is built from TRBV5-1 and TRBJ2-7; 11 nucleotides align to TRBD1. The germline gives CDR1 SGHRS, CDR2 YFSETQ. The ends lost 8 bases at V and 6 bases at J; junction bases unmatched: 4. The CDR3 extends over 12 amino acids. CDR3 sequence: CARGTGGPEQYF. DNA of the CDR3: TGCGCCAGGGGGACAGGGGGGCCCGAGCAGTACTTC.

V gene TRBV7-3 combines with J gene TRBJ2-5; 8 bases map to TRBD1. Germline CDR1 reads SGHTA; CDR2 reads FQGTGA. This CDR3 spans 15 amino acids. V was pared by 4 bases and J by 4 bases, with 8 bases of the junction left unmatched. The CDR3 nucleotides read TGTGCCAGCAGCTCCAGGACAGGGCCCGGAGAGACCCAGTACTTC. It encodes CASSSRTGPGETQYF. Drawing the rest from reference TRBV7-3 and TRBJ2-5, the complete variable domain is GAGVSQTPSNKVTEKGKYVELRCDPISGHTALYWYRQSLGQGPEFLIYFQGTGAADDSGLPNDRFFAVRPEGSVSTLKIQRTERGDSAVYLCASSSRTGPGETQYFGPGTRLLVL.

Only a few counts were recorded for this clone. V usage is TRBV5-1 and J usage is TRBJ2-5, with 8 bases fitting TRBD2. The CDR3 has 15 residues. J gave up 1 base and V 4 bases, and 6 bases lay outside the gene matches. CDR1 SGHRS and CDR2 YFSETQ come from the germline V gene. The CDR3 DNA follows: TGCGCCAGCAGCCCGGGCGGGGGGCTCCAAGAGACCCAGTACTTC. This gives the protein CASSPGGGLQETQYF.